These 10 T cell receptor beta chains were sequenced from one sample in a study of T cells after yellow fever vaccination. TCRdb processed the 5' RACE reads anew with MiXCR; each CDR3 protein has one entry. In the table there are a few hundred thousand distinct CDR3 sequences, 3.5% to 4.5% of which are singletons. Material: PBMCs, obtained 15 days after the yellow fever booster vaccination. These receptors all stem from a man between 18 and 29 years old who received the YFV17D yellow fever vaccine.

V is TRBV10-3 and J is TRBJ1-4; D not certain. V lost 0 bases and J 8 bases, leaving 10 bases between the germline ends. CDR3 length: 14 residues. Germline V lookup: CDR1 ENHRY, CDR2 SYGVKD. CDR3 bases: TGTGCCATCAGTGAGTCAGCAAGCGGGGAAAAACTGTTTTTT. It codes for CAISESASGEKLFF.

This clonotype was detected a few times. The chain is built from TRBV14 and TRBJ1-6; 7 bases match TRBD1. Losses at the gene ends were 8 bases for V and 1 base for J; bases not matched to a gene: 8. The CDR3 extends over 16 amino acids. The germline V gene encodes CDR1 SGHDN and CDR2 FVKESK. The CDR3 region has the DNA TGTGCCAGCGCAACAGGGGTTGGTTCCTATAATTCACCCCTCCACTTT. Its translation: CASATGVGSYNSPLHF.

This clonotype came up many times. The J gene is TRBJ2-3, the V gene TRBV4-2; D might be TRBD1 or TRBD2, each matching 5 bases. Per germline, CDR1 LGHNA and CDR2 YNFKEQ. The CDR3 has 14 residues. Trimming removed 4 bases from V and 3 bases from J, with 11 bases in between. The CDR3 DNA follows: TGTGCCAGCAGCCGGGACGAAGGGACAGATACGCAGTATTTT. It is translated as CASSRDEGTDTQYF.

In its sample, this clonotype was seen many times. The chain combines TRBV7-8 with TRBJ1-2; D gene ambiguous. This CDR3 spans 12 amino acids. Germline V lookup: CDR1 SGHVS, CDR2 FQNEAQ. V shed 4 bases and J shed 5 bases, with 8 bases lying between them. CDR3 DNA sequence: TGTGCCAGCAGCTCCTTGGGGTATGGCTACACCTTC. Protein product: CASSSLGYGYTF.

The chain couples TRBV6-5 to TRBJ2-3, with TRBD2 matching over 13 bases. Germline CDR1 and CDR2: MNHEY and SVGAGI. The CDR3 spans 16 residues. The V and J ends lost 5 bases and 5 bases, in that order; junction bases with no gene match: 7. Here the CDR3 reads CASSNRLAGGEDTQYF. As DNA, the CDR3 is TGTGCCAGCAGTAACCGACTAGCGGGGGGAGAAGATACGCAGTATTTT.

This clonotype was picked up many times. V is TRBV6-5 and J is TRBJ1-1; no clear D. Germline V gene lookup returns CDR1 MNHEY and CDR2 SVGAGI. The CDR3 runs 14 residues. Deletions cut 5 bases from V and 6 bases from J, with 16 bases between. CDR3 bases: TGTGCCAGCAGTGTGACGAGGTCGCGGGCTGAAGCTTTCTTT. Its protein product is CASSVTRSRAEAFF.

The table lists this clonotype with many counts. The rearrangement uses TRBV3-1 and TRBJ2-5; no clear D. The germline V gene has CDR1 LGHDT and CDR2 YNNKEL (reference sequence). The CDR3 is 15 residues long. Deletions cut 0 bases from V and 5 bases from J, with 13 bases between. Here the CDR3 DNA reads TGTGCCAGCAGCCAAGAAACCCTCAAAAGGGAGACCCAGTACTTC. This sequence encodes CASSQETLKRETQYF.

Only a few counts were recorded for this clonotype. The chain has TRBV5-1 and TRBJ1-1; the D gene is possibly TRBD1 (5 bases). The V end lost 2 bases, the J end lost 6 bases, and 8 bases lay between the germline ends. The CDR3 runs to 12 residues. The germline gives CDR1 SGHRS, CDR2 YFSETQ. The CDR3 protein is CASSFGTAEAFF. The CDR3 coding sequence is TGCGCCAGCAGCTTCGGGACGGCTGAAGCTTTCTTT. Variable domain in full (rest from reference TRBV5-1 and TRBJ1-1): KAGVTQTPRYLIKTRGQQVTLSCSPISGHRSVSWYQQTPGQGLQFLFEYFSETQRNKGNFPGRFSGRQFSNSRSEMNVSTLELGDSALYLCASSFGTAEAFFGQGTRLTVV.

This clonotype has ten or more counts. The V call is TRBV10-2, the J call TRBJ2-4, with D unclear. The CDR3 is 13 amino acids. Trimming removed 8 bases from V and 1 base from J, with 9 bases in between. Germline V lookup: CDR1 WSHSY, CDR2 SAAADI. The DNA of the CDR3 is TGCGCCAGCCGGGTGGGGGCCAAAAACATTCAGTACTTC. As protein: CASRVGAKNIQYF.

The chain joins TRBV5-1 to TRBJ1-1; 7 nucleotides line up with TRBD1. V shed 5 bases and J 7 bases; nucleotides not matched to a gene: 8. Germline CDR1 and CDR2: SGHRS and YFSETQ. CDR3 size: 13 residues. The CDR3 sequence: CASRLRQGFEAFF. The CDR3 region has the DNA TGCGCCAGCAGACTGCGACAGGGTTTTGAAGCTTTCTTT.